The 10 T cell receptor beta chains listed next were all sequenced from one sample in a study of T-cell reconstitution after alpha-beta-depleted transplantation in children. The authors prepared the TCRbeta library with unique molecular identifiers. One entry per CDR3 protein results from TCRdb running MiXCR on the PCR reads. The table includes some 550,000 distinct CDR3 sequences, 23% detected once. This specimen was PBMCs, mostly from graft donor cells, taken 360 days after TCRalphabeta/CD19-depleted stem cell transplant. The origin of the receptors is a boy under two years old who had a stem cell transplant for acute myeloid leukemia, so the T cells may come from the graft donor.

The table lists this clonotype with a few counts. CDR3 nucleotide sequence: TGTGCCAGCAGCCACCACAGCCTGGCGAATGAGCAGTTCTTC. Translated: CASSHHSLANEQFF. The V and J genes are TRBV14 and TRBJ2-1; D unclear. Germline CDR1 SGHDN, CDR2 FVKESK. Trimming took off 3 bases at V and 7 bases at J, with 13 bases between the two ends. The CDR3 is 14 residues long.

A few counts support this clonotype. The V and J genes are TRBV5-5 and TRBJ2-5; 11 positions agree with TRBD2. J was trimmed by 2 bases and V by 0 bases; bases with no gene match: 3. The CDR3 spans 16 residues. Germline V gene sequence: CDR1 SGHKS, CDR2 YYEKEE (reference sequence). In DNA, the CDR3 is TGTGCCAGCAGCTTGGCCGGGACTAGCGGACAAGAGACCCAGTACTTC. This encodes CASSLAGTSGQETQYF.

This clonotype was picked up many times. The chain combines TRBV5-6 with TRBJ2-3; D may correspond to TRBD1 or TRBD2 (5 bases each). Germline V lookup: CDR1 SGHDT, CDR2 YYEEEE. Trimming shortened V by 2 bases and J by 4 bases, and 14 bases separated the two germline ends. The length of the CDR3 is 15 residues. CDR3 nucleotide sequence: TGTGCCAGCAGCTTTGGGGGTAGCAGCGCAGATACGCAGTATTTT. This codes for CASSFGGSSADTQYF.

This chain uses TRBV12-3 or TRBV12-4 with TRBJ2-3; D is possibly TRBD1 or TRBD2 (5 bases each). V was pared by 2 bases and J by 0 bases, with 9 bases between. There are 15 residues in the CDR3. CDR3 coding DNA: TGTGCCAGCAGTTTACCGGGACCTAGCACAGATACGCAGTATTTT. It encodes CASSLPGPSTDTQYF.

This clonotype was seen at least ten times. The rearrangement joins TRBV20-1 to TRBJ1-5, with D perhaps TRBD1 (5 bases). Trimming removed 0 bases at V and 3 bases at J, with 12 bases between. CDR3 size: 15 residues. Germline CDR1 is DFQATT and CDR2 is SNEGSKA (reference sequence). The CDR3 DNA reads TGCAGTGCTAGAGATCTGGCAGGGTACAATCAGCCCCAGCATTTT. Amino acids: CSARDLAGYNQPQHF.

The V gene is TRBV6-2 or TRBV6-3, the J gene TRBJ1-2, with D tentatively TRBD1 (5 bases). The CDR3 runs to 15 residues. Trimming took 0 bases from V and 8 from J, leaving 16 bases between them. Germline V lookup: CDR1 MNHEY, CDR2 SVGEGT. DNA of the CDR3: TGTGCCAGCAGTTACTCGGCAGGGCGAGGAGGAGGCTACACCTTC. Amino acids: CASSYSAGRGGGYTF.

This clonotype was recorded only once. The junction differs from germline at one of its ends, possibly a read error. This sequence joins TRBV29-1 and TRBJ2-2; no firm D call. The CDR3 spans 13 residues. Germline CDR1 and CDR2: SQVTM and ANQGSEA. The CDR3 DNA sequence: TGCAGCGTCGCGGATTGGAACCCCGGGGAGCTGTTTTTT. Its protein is CSVADWNPGELFF.

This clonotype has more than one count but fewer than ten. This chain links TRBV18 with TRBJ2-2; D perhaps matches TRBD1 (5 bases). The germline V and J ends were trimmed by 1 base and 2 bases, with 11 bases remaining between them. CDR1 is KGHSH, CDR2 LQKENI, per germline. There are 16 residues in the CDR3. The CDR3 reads CASSPQGALNTGELFF. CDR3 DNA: TGTGCCAGCTCACCACAAGGGGCCTTAAACACCGGGGAGCTGTTTTTT.

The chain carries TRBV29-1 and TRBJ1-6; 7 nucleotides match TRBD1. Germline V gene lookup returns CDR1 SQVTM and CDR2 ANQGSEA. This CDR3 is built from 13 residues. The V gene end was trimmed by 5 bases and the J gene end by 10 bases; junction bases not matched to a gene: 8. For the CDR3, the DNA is TGCAGCGTTAGGGACAGTCCCTTATCACCCCTCCACTTT. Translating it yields CSVRDSPLSPLHF. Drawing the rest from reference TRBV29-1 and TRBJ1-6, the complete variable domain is SAVISQKPSRDICQRGTSLTIQCQVDSQVTMMFWYRQQPGQSLTLIATANQGSEATYESGFVIDKFPISRPNLTFSTLTVSNMSPEDSSIYLCSVRDSPLSPLHFGNGTRLTVT.

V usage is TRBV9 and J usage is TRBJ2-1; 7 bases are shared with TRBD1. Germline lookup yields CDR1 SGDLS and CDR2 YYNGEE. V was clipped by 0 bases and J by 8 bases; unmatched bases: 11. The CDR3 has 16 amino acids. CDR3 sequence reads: CASSVEGAHDGDEQFF. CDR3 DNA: TGTGCCAGCAGCGTAGAGGGGGCACACGACGGGGATGAGCAGTTCTTC.